The 11 T cell receptor beta chains reported below all come from one sample, sequenced in a study of T cells after yellow fever vaccination. TCRdb fed the 5' RACE reads into MiXCR, producing one record per CDR3 protein. There are fewer than 450,000 distinct CDR3 sequences in the sample; 3.5% to 4.5% occur only once, and more than 20% lies in the top ten. The sample here was PBMCs, taken 5 days after the yellow fever booster vaccination. These receptors originate from a man younger than 30 who received the YFV17D yellow fever vaccine.

V gene TRBV29-1 combines with J gene TRBJ2-5; 10 bases are a match to TRBD2. The CDR3 extends over 15 amino acids. In germline, CDR1 is SQVTM, CDR2 ANQGSEA. Trimming took 3 bases from V and 1 from J; bases not matched to a gene: 5. In DNA, the CDR3 is TGCAGCGTTGACAGGGCTAGCGGGGGCCAAGAGACCCAGTACTTC. It encodes CSVDRASGGQETQYF.

The genes are TRBV19 and TRBJ2-3; D uncertain. This CDR3 has 12 residues. Looked up from germline, CDR1 is LNHDA and CDR2 is SQIVND (reference sequence). The V and J ends lost 4 bases and 6 bases respectively, with 8 bases between them. CDR3 coding DNA: TGTGCCAGTAGTAAGGCGAGGGATACGCAGTATTTT. Its protein is CASSKARDTQYF.

This clonotype turned up a few times. CDR3 nucleotide sequence: TGTGCCAGCAGCTTAGGGGGGGGCGCGGGCACTGAAGCTTTCTTT. Translated: CASSLGGGAGTEAFF. The chain joins TRBV7-9 to TRBJ1-1; D is possibly TRBD1 (6 bases). CDR3 length equals 15 residues. The V and J ends lost 1 base and 4 bases respectively, with 13 bases between them. Germline CDR1 is SEHNR and CDR2 is FQNEAQ (reference sequence). Full variable domain (rest looked up from reference TRBV7-9 and TRBJ1-1): DTGVSQNPRHKITKRGQNVTFRCDPISEHNRLYWYRQTLGQGPEFLTYFQNEAQLEKSRLLSDRFSAERPKGSFSTLEIQRTEQGDSAMYLCASSLGGGAGTEAFFGQGTRLTVV.

Points on this clonotype: One junction end does not reproduce the germline sequence, and a read error may be involved. This chain uses TRBV19 with TRBJ2-2; the D call may be TRBD1 or TRBD2 (5 bases each). The germline V gene encodes CDR1 LNHDA and CDR2 SQIVND (reference sequence). The CDR3 has 13 residues. Here the CDR3 DNA reads TGTGCCAGTAGTATCAGGGCTGCCGGGGAGCTGTATTTT. Translating gives CASSIRAAGELYF.

This clonotype was detected many times. The chain has TRBV3-1 and TRBJ2-5, with D perhaps being TRBD1 or TRBD2 (5 bases each). Trimming cost V 1 base and J 5 bases, with 8 bases left between them. Germline CDR1 reads LGHDT; CDR2 reads YNNKEL (reference sequence). This CDR3 contains 13 residues. CDR3 DNA sequence: TGTGCCAGCAGCCAAGTCGGGGCGGAGACCCAGTACTTC. Protein sequence: CASSQVGAETQYF.

This clonotype has a handful of counts. The V call is TRBV12-3 or TRBV12-4, the J call TRBJ2-1; D is perhaps TRBD1 (6 bases). The CDR3 is 13 residues long. Trimming removed 6 bases at V and 11 bases at J, with 17 bases between. The CDR3 coding sequence is TGTGCCAGCAGCCAAATAGAGGGGGTTCAGCAGTTCTTC. Protein sequence: CASSQIEGVQQFF.

The V and J genes are TRBV19 and TRBJ1-1; possible D gene TRBD1, 5 bases. Germline values: CDR1 LNHDA, CDR2 SQIVND (reference sequence). The CDR3 is 14 residues long. The germline V and J ends were trimmed by 3 bases and 1 base, with 9 bases remaining between them. The CDR3 region has the DNA TGTGCCAGTAGTATCAGAGGGGCGAACACTGAAGCTTTCTTT. Encoded protein: CASSIRGANTEAFF.

Many counts were recorded for this clonotype. The chain recombines TRBV2 with TRBJ2-7; no firm D call. CDR1 is SNHLY, CDR2 FYNNEI, per germline. Trimming removed 3 bases at V and 6 bases at J, with 21 bases between. The CDR3 contains 16 residues. This CDR3 is CASSEFVELRLGEQYF. The CDR3 DNA is TGTGCCAGCAGTGAGTTCGTGGAGCTCAGGCTCGGCGAGCAGTACTTC.

This clonotype was counted many times. The V and J genes are TRBV5-6 and TRBJ1-1, with TRBD1 matching 7 bases. The germline CDR1 and CDR2 sequences are SGHDT and YYEEEE. The J segment lost 0 bases and the V segment lost 5 bases, leaving 7 bases of the junction unmatched. The CDR3 is 15 amino acids. Here the CDR3 reads CASSVGQTMNTEAFF. The CDR3 DNA is TGTGCCAGCAGTGTGGGACAGACAATGAACACTGAAGCTTTCTTT.

The chain recombines TRBV10-3 with TRBJ2-7; D ambiguous. The germline V and J ends were trimmed by 0 bases and 4 bases, with 7 bases remaining between them. The CDR3 is 13 residues long. The germline CDR1 and CDR2 sequences are ENHRY and SYGVKD. In nucleotides, the CDR3 is TGTGCCATCAGTGAGTCGGGCCGATACGAGCAGTACTTC. Protein: CAISESGRYEQYF.

This clonotype was detected many times. This rearrangement joins TRBV7-2 to TRBJ1-1; perhaps TRBD1 as D (6 bases). In germline, CDR1 is SGHTA, CDR2 FQGNSA. V gave up 2 bases and J gave up 5 bases, with 15 bases separating them. CDR3 length: 15 residues. The CDR3 spells CASSLLRQGKTEAFF. CDR3 sequence (DNA): TGTGCCAGCAGCTTACTGCGGCAGGGGAAAACTGAAGCTTTCTTT.